The 27 T cell receptor beta chains below all came from one sample that was sequenced in a study of cytomegalovirus exposure and HLA in healthy donors. 13 Jbeta primers and 60 Vbeta primers were used for the PCR. Sequenced by immunoSEQ multiplex PCR; TCRdb stores in-frame clones only, minus some. The sample shows about 180,000 clones, 77% of them seen only once. Sequenced sample: PBMCs. The source is a woman aged 55 to 70 in good health and CMV-seropositive.

The chain links TRBV5-4 to TRBJ2-3; no clear D gene. CDR3 length: 12 residues. The V gene lost 0 bases and the J gene lost 4 bases, with 3 bases spanning the gap. From germline, CDR1 is SGHNT and CDR2 YYREEE (reference sequence). The CDR3 bases are TGTGCCAGCAGCTTGGTAGCAGATACGCAGTATTTT. Translation: CASSLVADTQYF.

V is TRBV6-5 and J is TRBJ1-1; 10 bases match TRBD1. V gave up 6 bases and J gave up 11 bases; unmatched junction bases: 3. CDR1 is MNHEY, CDR2 SVGAGI, per germline. The CDR3 spans 11 residues. CDR3 region: CASSDRGLAFF. CDR3 DNA sequence: TGTGCCAGCAGCGACAGGGGGCTTGCTTTCTTT.

The chain is built from TRBV7-8 and TRBJ2-3; no clear D gene. The CDR3 is made up of 12 amino acids. V was trimmed by 5 bases and J by 10 bases, leaving 13 bases between them. Germline values: CDR1 SGHVS, CDR2 FQNEAQ. This CDR3 reads CASSVFLRAQYF. In DNA form, the CDR3 reads TGTGCCAGCAGCGTATTTCTACGTGCGCAGTATTTT.

CDR3 sequence reads: CASSQGGNQPQHF. CDR3 sequence (DNA): TGTGCCAGCAGCCAAGGAGGAAATCAGCCCCAGCATTTT. This chain connects TRBV14 to TRBJ1-5, with D hard to call. Germline V gene lookup returns CDR1 SGHDN and CDR2 FVKESK. The CDR3 loop spans 13 amino acids. V lost 1 base, J lost 4 bases, and 5 bases lay in between.

This clone came up a few times. The V call is TRBV30, the J call TRBJ2-4, with 7 bases matching TRBD1. J lost 12 bases, V lost 2 bases, and 10 bases had no gene match. Germline V gives CDR1 GTSNPN, CDR2 SVGIG (reference sequence). CDR3 size: 13 residues. This CDR3 reads CAWSQRVRDSQYF. As DNA, the CDR3 is TGTGCCTGGAGTCAACGGGTACGGGACAGTCAGTACTTC.

V is TRBV23-1 and J is TRBJ2-7, with TRBD1 identical over 8 bases. TRBV23-1 is labeled an ORF, and its function is uncertain. The CDR3 runs 15 residues. The V segment lost 2 bases and the J segment 5 bases; nucleotides outside the gene matches: 8. The CDR3 is CASSQLRTGIDEQYF. CDR3 nucleotides: TGCGCCAGCAGTCAACTGAGGACAGGGATCGACGAGCAGTACTTC.

This clone has only a few counts. V usage is TRBV21-1 and J usage is TRBJ1-6; TRBD1, the table's D call, was not compared with the DNA. TRBV21-1 is designated a pseudogene. CDR3 length: 15 amino acids. DNA of the CDR3: TGTGCCAGCAACAGGGGTTCGGGGATGAATTCACCCCTCCACTTT. It encodes CASNRGSGMNSPLHF.

The chain combines TRBV19 with TRBJ1-2; D remains unclear. This CDR3 is built from 14 residues. Trimming took off 6 bases at V and 0 bases at J, with 11 bases between the two ends. Germline loops: CDR1 LNHDA, CDR2 SQIVND (reference sequence). The CDR3 nucleotides are TGTGCCAGTAGCATGATGCAGGCTAACTATGGCTACACCTTC. Residues: CASSMMQANYGYTF.

This clone was counted between two and nine times. J is TRBJ2-3 and V is TRBV6-6; TRBD1 matches 7 bases. Germline CDR1 MNHNY, CDR2 SVGAGI (reference sequence). V lost 8 bases to trimming and J lost 0 bases; unmatched junction nucleotides: 2. This CDR3 has 13 amino acids. The CDR3 DNA sequence: TGTGCCAGCCGACAGGGTAGCACAGATACGCAGTATTTT. Protein: CASRQGSTDTQYF.

CDR3 in amino acids: CAWRHRGTEAFF. DNA for the CDR3: TGTGCCTGGAGACACCGAGGCACTGAAGCTTTCTTT. The chain couples TRBV30 to TRBJ1-1; D is undetermined. Between the trimmed V and J ends, which lost 3 bases and 4 bases, there was a span of 9 bases. Germline values: CDR1 GTSNPN, CDR2 SVGIG (reference sequence). The CDR3 covers 12 residues.

The rearrangement uses TRBV27 and TRBJ2-4, with 7 bases matching TRBD2. The length of the CDR3 is 14 residues. V shed 3 bases and J 4 bases; nucleotides not matched to a gene: 3. Germline CDR1 reads MNHEY; CDR2 reads SMNVEV (reference sequence). Written as DNA, the CDR3 is TGTGCCAGCAGTTTCGCTAGCGGAAAAAACATTCAGTACTTC. Translated: CASSFASGKNIQYF.

This clone has just one count. This chain uses TRBV7-3 with TRBJ2-2, with D maybe TRBD1 (5 bases). V lost 5 bases, J lost 3 bases, and 13 bases lay in between. Germline CDR1 reads SGHTA; CDR2 reads FQGTGA. The CDR3 has 15 amino acids. The CDR3 nucleotides are TGTGCCAGCAGCCCAGGGATATGGGACACCGGGGAGCTGTTTTTT. As protein: CASSPGIWDTGELFF.

The chain combines TRBV30 with TRBJ1-1; TRBD1 agrees at 7 bases. The CDR3 sequence is 13 residues long. J lost 0 bases, V lost 4 bases, and 2 bases had no gene match. Germline V gene data show CDR1 as GTSNPN and CDR2 as SVGIG (reference sequence). CDR3 protein: CAWTGQLNTEAFF. DNA for the CDR3: TGTGCCTGGACGGGACAGTTGAACACTGAAGCTTTCTTT.

The V call is TRBV2, the J call TRBJ2-7, with D possibly matching TRBD1 (5 bases). V shed 6 bases and J shed 2 bases, with 11 bases lying between them. The CDR3 runs 13 residues. CDR1 SNHLY and CDR2 FYNNEI come from the germline V gene. CDR3 bases: TGTGCCAGCAGGAGAGACAGAGCCTACGAGCAGTACTTC. Translating it yields CASRRDRAYEQYF.

This clone was counted between two and nine times. The chain carries TRBV5-6 and TRBJ2-5; no clear D gene. CDR1 is SGHDT and CDR2 is YYEEEE in the germline V gene. Deletions cut 0 bases from V and 2 bases from J, with 8 bases between. This CDR3 spans 14 amino acids. The CDR3, as DNA: TGTGCCAGCAGCTTGGTGTCCCGGCAAGAGACCCAGTACTTC. Protein: CASSLVSRQETQYF.

The J gene is TRBJ2-5, the V gene TRBV9; 9 bases agree with TRBD1. The CDR3 sequence is 13 residues long. Unmatched junction bases numbered 7, after V lost 4 bases and J lost 9 bases. Germline CDR1 and CDR2: SGDLS and YYNGEE. CDR3 coding DNA: TGTGCCAGCAGCCGGGGGACAGGGAAAGCCCAGTACTTC. Translating it yields CASSRGTGKAQYF. The full variable domain, with the rest looked up from reference TRBV9 and TRBJ2-5, is DSGVTQTPKHLITATGQRVTLRCSPRSGDLSVYWYQQSLDQGLQFLIQYYNGEERAKGNILERFSAQQFPDLHSELNLSSLELGDSALYFCASSRGTGKAQYFGPGTRLLVL.

The chain employs TRBV27 and TRBJ1-5, with TRBD1 as a possible D gene (5 bases). CDR1 MNHEY and CDR2 SMNVEV come from the germline V gene (reference sequence). V dropped 0 bases and J dropped 9 bases, with 21 bases sitting between them. The CDR3 totals 17 residues. CDR3 residues: CASSLSRPGKNFGPQHF. The CDR3, as DNA: TGTGCCAGCAGTTTATCGAGGCCAGGGAAAAATTTCGGGCCCCAGCATTTT.

The rearrangement links TRBV28 to TRBJ2-2; perhaps TRBD2 as D (6 bases). CDR1 MDHEN and CDR2 SYDVKM come from the germline V gene. The CDR3 covers 17 residues. Trimming took 4 bases from V and 5 from J, leaving 20 bases between them. This CDR3 is CASSSPAGLPGTGELFF. The DNA of the CDR3 is TGTGCCAGCAGTTCGCCTGCGGGACTCCCTGGAACCGGGGAGCTGTTTTTT.

Turning to this clone: An end of the junction does not agree with germline; a read error may underlie this. DNA for the CDR3: TGCGCCAGCAGCTTAGGAGCGCAAGAGGCCCAGTACTTC. It specifies CASSLGAQEAQYF. J is TRBJ2-5 and V is TRBV5-1; D call uncertain. The CDR3 has 13 amino acids. Germline V gene sequence: CDR1 SGHRS, CDR2 YFSETQ.

This chain uses TRBV9 with TRBJ2-4; D is unresolved. Deletions cut 1 base from V and 3 bases from J, with 8 bases between. This CDR3 spans 14 amino acids. Germline CDR1 and CDR2: SGDLS and YYNGEE. CDR3 nucleotides: TGTGCCAGCAGCGTAAACGTCGGCAAAAACATTCAGTACTTC. It yields the protein CASSVNVGKNIQYF.

This sequence joins TRBV7-8 and TRBJ2-2, with 10 bases matching TRBD1. CDR1 and CDR2 from the germline V gene are SGHVS and FQNEAQ. The CDR3 has 15 residues. V shed 5 bases, J shed 5 bases, and the junction held 5 bases outside the gene matches. In nucleotides, the CDR3 is TGTGCCAGCAGCATAAAGGACAGGGGGACCGGGGAGCTGTTTTTT. Translated, it gives CASSIKDRGTGELFF.

V is TRBV9 and J is TRBJ1-5; possible D gene TRBD1, 5 bases. The CDR3 spans 17 residues. Trimming left V 0 bases short and J 0 bases short, with 13 bases between. Germline lookup yields CDR1 SGDLS and CDR2 YYNGEE. The DNA for the CDR3 is TGTGCCAGCAGCGTAGGAGACAGTCCCGGTAGCAATCAGCCCCAGCATTTT. Translated, it gives CASSVGDSPGSNQPQHF.

This rearrangement joins TRBV6-5 to TRBJ1-2; the D gene is possibly TRBD1 (5 bases). This CDR3 region has 15 residues. V dropped 2 bases and J dropped 8 bases, with 18 bases sitting between them. Per the germline V gene, CDR1 is MNHEY and CDR2 is SVGAGI. CDR3 residues: CASSYQQGTIGGYTF. In DNA, the CDR3 is TGTGCCAGCAGTTACCAGCAGGGTACTATAGGGGGCTACACCTTC.

The chain combines TRBV19 with TRBJ1-5; 8 bases map to TRBD1. This CDR3 has 15 residues. The V and J ends lost 5 bases and 7 bases, in that order; junction bases with no gene match: 10. Germline V gives CDR1 LNHDA, CDR2 SQIVND (reference sequence). The CDR3 DNA follows: TGTGCCAGTAGTCCCGACAGGGGAAGAGGGCAGCCCCAGCATTTT. Translated, it gives CASSPDRGRGQPQHF.

The rearrangement uses TRBV5-5 and TRBJ1-1; possible D gene TRBD1, 5 bases. Between the trimmed V and J ends, which lost 0 bases and 5 bases, there was a span of 8 bases. Germline CDR1 and CDR2: SGHKS and YYEKEE (reference sequence). CDR3 size: 13 residues. The CDR3 DNA reads as TGTGCCAGCAGCTTGGACCGGGGGACTGAAGCTTTCTTT. Residues: CASSLDRGTEAFF.

V and J are TRBV6-1 and TRBJ2-3, with D unclear. Germline loops: CDR1 MNHNS, CDR2 SASEGT. The CDR3 consists of 12 residues. Trimming shortened V by 3 bases and J by 8 bases, and 9 bases separated the two germline ends. CDR3 sequence reads: CASSEGIGTQYF. CDR3 in DNA: TGTGCCAGCAGTGAGGGCATCGGTACGCAGTATTTT.

This clone is a singleton in its sample. CDR3 sequence: CSVDFNTGELFF. In DNA, the CDR3 is TGCAGCGTTGACTTTAACACCGGGGAGCTGTTTTTT. J is TRBJ2-2 and V is TRBV29-1; D is undetermined. V lost 3 bases, J lost 2 bases, and 4 bases lay in between. This CDR3 contains 12 residues. The germline gives CDR1 SQVTM, CDR2 ANQGSEA.